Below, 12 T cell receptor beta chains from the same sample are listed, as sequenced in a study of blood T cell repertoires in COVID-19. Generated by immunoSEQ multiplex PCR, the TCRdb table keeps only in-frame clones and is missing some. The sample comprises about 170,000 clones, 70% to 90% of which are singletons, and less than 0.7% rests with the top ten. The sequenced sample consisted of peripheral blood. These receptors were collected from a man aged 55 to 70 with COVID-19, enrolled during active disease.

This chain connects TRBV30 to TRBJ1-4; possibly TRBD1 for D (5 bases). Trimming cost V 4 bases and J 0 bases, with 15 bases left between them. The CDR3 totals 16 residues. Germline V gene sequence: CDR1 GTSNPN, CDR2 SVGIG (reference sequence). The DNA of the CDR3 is TGTGCCTGGAATGAAGGGGTGTTTGCAACTAATGAAAAACTGTTTTTT. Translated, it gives CAWNEGVFATNEKLFF.

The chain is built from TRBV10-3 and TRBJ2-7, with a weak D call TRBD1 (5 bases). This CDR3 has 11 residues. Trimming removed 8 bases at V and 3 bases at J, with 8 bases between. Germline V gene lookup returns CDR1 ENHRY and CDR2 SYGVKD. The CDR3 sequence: CAISDSYEQYF. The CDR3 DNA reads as TGTGCCATCTCAGACAGCTACGAGCAGTACTTC.

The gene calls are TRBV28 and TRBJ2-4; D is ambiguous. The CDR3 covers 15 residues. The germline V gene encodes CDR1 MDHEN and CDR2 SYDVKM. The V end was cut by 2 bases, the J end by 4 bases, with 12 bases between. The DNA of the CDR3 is TGTGCCAGCAGTTTAAGAATTGGCGGAAAAAACATTCAGTACTTC. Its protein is CASSLRIGGKNIQYF.

CDR3 DNA: TGTGCCAGCAGCTTAAAGGCGGGGGGACCCTACGAGCAGTACTTC. Translating it yields CASSLKAGGPYEQYF. J is TRBJ2-7 and V is TRBV11-2, with 8 nucleotides matching TRBD2. The CDR3 spans 15 residues. V shed 2 bases, J shed 2 bases, and the junction held 5 bases outside the gene matches. Per the germline V gene, CDR1 is SGHAT and CDR2 is FQNNGV.

The CDR3 here is CASSRGQGIAGEQFF. The CDR3 DNA reads as TGTGCCAGCAGCCGCGGACAGGGAATCGCAGGAGAGCAGTTCTTC. The chain has TRBV7-9 and TRBJ2-1; 8 positions match TRBD1. The CDR3 loop spans 15 amino acids. J lost 10 bases, V lost 5 bases, and 13 bases had no gene match. Germline CDR1 and CDR2: SEHNR and FQNEAQ (reference sequence).

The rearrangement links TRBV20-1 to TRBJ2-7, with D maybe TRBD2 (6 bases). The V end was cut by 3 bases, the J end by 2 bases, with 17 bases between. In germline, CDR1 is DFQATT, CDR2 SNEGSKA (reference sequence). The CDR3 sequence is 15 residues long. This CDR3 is CSASGVSGAPYEQYF. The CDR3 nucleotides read TGCAGTGCTAGTGGGGTATCGGGAGCCCCCTACGAGCAGTACTTC.

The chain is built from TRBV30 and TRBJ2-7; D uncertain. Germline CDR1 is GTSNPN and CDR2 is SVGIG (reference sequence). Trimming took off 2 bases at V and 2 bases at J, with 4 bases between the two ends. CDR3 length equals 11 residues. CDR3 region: CAWSRAYEQYF. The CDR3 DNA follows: TGTGCCTGGAGTCGGGCCTACGAGCAGTACTTC.

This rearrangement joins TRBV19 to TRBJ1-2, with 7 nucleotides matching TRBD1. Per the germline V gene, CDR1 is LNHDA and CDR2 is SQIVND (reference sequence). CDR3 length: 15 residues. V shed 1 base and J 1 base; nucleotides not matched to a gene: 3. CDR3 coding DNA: TGTGCCAGTAGTATAGGGGGACAGATTAACTATGGCTACACCTTC. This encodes CASSIGGQINYGYTF.

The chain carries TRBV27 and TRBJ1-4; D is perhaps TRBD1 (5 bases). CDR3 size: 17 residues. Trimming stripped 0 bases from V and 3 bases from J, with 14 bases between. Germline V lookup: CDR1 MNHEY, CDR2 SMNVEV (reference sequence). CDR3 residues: CASSLSVGPTANEKLFF. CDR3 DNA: TGTGCCAGCAGTTTATCTGTGGGGCCTACAGCTAATGAAAAACTGTTTTTT. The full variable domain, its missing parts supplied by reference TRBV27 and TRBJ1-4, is EAQVTQNPRYLITVTGKKLTVTCSQNMNHEYMSWYRQDPGLGLRQIYYSMNVEVTDKGDVPEGYKVSRKEKRNFPLILESPSPNQTSLYFCASSLSVGPTANEKLFFGSGTQLSVL.

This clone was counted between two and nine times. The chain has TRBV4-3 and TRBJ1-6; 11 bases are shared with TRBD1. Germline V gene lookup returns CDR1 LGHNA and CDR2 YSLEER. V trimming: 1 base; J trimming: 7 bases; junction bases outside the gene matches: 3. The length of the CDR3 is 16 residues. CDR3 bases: TGCGCCAGCAGCCAAGGGACAGGGGGCTGGAATTCACCCCTCCACTTT. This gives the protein CASSQGTGGWNSPLHF.

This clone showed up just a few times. CDR3: CASSSRGTGPVGGGELFF. The CDR3 DNA is TGTGCCAGCAGCTCCCGAGGGACAGGGCCCGTGGGTGGCGGGGAGCTGTTTTTT. V and J are TRBV3-1 (or the pseudogene TRBV3-2) and TRBJ2-2; 9 bases agree with TRBD1. Germline values: CDR1 LGHDT, CDR2 YNNKEL (reference sequence). CDR3 size: 18 residues. V was pared by 5 bases and J by 7 bases, with 17 bases of the junction left unmatched.

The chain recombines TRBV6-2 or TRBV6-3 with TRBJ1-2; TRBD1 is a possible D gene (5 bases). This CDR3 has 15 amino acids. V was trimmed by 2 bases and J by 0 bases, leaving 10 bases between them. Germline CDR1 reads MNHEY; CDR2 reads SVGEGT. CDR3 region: CASSYGDRSNYGYTF. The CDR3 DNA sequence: TGTGCCAGCAGTTACGGAGACAGATCTAACTATGGCTACACCTTC.